This T cell receptor beta chain was captured by sequencing in a study of control samples from healthy donors and cancer patients. Sequenced by immunoSEQ multiplex PCR; TCRdb stores in-frame clones only, minus some. Among more than 95,000 clones listed, around 92% were seen once. This CDR3 comprises 15 residues. Trimming removed 2 bases at V and 1 base at J, with 12 bases between. Germline V lookup: CDR1 SGHTA, CDR2 FQGNSA. The rearrangement links TRBV7-2 to TRBJ2-7, with D possibly being TRBD1 (5 bases). Source material: PBMCs. The sequence was obtained from an elderly man with head and neck cancer. CDR3 in amino acids: CASSLRQGLSYEQYF. CDR3 DNA sequence: TGTGCCAGCAGCTTACGGCAGGGTCTGTCCTACGAGCAGTACTTC.